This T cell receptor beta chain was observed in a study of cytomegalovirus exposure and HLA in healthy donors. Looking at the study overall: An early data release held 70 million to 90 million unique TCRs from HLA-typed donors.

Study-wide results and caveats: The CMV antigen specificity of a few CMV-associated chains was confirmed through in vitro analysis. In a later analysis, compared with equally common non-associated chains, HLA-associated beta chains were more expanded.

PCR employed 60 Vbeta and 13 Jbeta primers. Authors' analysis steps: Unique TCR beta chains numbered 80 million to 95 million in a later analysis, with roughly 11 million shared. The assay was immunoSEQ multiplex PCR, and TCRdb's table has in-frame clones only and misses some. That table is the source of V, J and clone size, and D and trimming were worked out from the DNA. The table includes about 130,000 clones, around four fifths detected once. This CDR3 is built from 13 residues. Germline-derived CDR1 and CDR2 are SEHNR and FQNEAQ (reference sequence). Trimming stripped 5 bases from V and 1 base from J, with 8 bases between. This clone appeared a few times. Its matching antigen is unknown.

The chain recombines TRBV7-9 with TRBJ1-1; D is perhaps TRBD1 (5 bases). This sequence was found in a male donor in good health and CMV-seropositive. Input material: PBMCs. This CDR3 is CASSVGQNTEAFF. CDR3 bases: TGTGCCAGCAGCGTCGGACAGAACACTGAAGCTTTCTTT.